One and the same sample provided the 21 T cell receptor beta chains below, sequenced in a study of shared clonotypes between healthy human individuals. The naive CD8 subset, CD45RO-negative cells positively selected for CCR7, excluded terminally differentiated effector memory CD45RA+ cells. The data were produced by immunoSEQ multiplex PCR, yet TCRdb's version contains in-frame clones alone and is incomplete. The sample comprises 1.5 million to 2.5 million clones, approximately 95% of which are singletons, and roughly 1.2% rests with the top ten. Specimen: naive CD8+ T cells sorted from blood. The receptor source for this set is a man aged 18 to 29 in good health.

The chain couples TRBV15 to TRBJ2-7; D tentatively reads TRBD1 or TRBD2 (5 bases each). Per germline, CDR1 LNHNV and CDR2 YYDKDF (reference sequence). This CDR3 region has 13 residues. Between the trimmed V and J ends, which lost 0 bases and 6 bases, there was a span of 9 bases. The CDR3 is CATSREWGSEQYF. Here the CDR3 DNA reads TGTGCCACCAGCAGAGAATGGGGGAGCGAGCAGTACTTC.

The chain uses TRBV19 and TRBJ2-7; either TRBD1 or TRBD2 may supply D (7 bases each). Germline loops: CDR1 LNHDA, CDR2 SQIVND (reference sequence). CDR3 size: 15 residues. Between the trimmed V and J ends, which lost 6 bases and 2 bases, there was a span of 17 bases. CDR3 sequence reads: CASRGGLAGAYEQYF. CDR3 bases: TGTGCCAGTAGAGGGGGCCTGGCGGGAGCCTACGAGCAGTACTTC. Combining the CDR3 with reference TRBV19 and TRBJ2-7 gives the whole variable domain DGGITQSPKYLFRKEGQNVTLSCEQNLNHDAMYWYRQDPGQGLRLIYYSQIVNDFQKGDIAEGYSVSREKKESFPLTVTSAQKNPTAFYLCASRGGLAGAYEQYFGPGTRLTVT.

The rearrangement uses TRBV7-9 and TRBJ2-7; 7 nucleotides align to TRBD1. Germline loops: CDR1 SEHNR, CDR2 FQNEAQ (reference sequence). The CDR3 spans 15 residues. The trim removed 4 bases at V and 3 bases at J, leaving 9 bases unmatched. CDR3 loop: CASSSEGQRYYEQYF. The CDR3 DNA reads TGTGCCAGCAGCTCAGAGGGACAGAGGTACTACGAGCAGTACTTC.

This chain uses TRBV29-1 with TRBJ2-1, with 8 bases lining up with TRBD2. The CDR3 runs to 17 residues. Germline CDR1 is SQVTM and CDR2 is ANQGSEA. With 4 bases clipped from V and 11 bases from J, the junction kept 22 bases outside the gene matches. The CDR3 region has the DNA TGCAGCGTTGGAGCGGGGGCCCATAAGGGAAGCCTTAACAAGCAGTTCTTC. As protein: CSVGAGAHKGSLNKQFF.

This clone is a singleton in its sample. The chain joins TRBV2 to TRBJ1-1; D is unclear. Germline assignment: CDR1 SNHLY and CDR2 FYNNEI. The V and J ends lost 3 bases and 1 base respectively, with 9 bases between them. The CDR3 covers 14 residues. DNA for the CDR3: TGTGCCAGCAGTGATTTGGCGGCGAACACTGAAGCTTTCTTT. Its translation: CASSDLAANTEAFF.

J is TRBJ2-2 and V is TRBV10-3; no reliable D call. V dropped 2 bases and J dropped 5 bases, with 9 bases sitting between them. Germline values: CDR1 ENHRY, CDR2 SYGVKD. This CDR3 has 14 residues. The CDR3 loop reads CAISEEAPTGELFF. CDR3 sequence (DNA): TGTGCCATCAGTGAGGAAGCTCCTACCGGGGAGCTGTTTTTT.

The V gene is TRBV4-1, the J gene TRBJ2-3; D gene uncertain. The germline gives CDR1 MGHRA, CDR2 YSYEKL. Trimming removed 0 bases from V and 6 bases from J, with 13 bases in between. The CDR3 runs to 15 residues. Here the CDR3 reads CASSQDTDTADTQYF. CDR3 nucleotide sequence: TGCGCCAGCAGCCAAGATACCGATACGGCGGATACGCAGTATTTT.

The CDR3 here is CASSYSLSENQPQHF. The CDR3 region has the DNA TGTGCCAGCAGTTACTCCTTGTCAGAAAATCAGCCCCAGCATTTT. The chain uses TRBV6-6 and TRBJ1-5; D is unclear. Trimming cost V 0 bases and J 4 bases, with 10 bases left between them. Germline assignment: CDR1 MNHNY and CDR2 SVGAGI (reference sequence). The CDR3 is 15 residues long.

The CDR3 DNA sequence: TGTGCCAGCAGTTCCTCCTCGACAGCCCTTGCAACTAATGAAAAACTGTTTTTT. Translated: CASSSSSTALATNEKLFF. The rearrangement joins TRBV28 to TRBJ1-4, with a possible D match to TRBD1 (5 bases). Trimming removed 4 bases from V and 0 bases from J, with 18 bases in between. Germline V gene lookup returns CDR1 MDHEN and CDR2 SYDVKM. The CDR3 runs 18 residues.

The chain combines TRBV6-5 with TRBJ2-7, with 9 bases aligning to TRBD2. Per the germline V gene, CDR1 is MNHEY and CDR2 is SVGAGI. Trimming at V came to 6 bases and at J to 5 bases, leaving 5 bases not matched to a gene. The CDR3 runs 13 residues. CDR3 nucleotides: TGTGCCAGCAGGGCGGGAGGGCCCGACGAGCAGTACTTC. Translated: CASRAGGPDEQYF.

V gene TRBV27 combines with J gene TRBJ1-5, with D hard to call. The ends were cut back, 3 bases at V and 1 base at J, with 7 bases in the middle. Germline loops: CDR1 MNHEY, CDR2 SMNVEV (reference sequence). The CDR3 extends over 14 amino acids. CDR3 in DNA: TGTGCCAGCAGTTTCCTAGAGAGCAATCAGCCCCAGCATTTT. As protein: CASSFLESNQPQHF.

To note about this clone: Other DNA sequences in the sample encode the same CDR3. V usage is TRBV30 and J usage is TRBJ2-2; D is ambiguous. CDR3 length: 11 amino acids. Trimming pared 5 bases from V and 6 bases from J, leaving 7 bases between. CDR1 is GTSNPN and CDR2 is SVGIG in the germline V gene (reference sequence). CDR3 DNA: TGTGCCTGGTCGGGCCCCGGGGAGCTGTTTTTT. It translates to CAWSGPGELFF.

This chain joins TRBV27 and TRBJ2-5; either TRBD1 or TRBD2 may fit D (5 bases each). CDR1 and CDR2 (germline): MNHEY, SMNVEV (reference sequence). The CDR3 runs to 13 residues. Trimming took off 8 bases at V and 4 bases at J, with 14 bases between the two ends. CDR3 in amino acids: CASSFIGGETQYF. For the CDR3, the DNA is TGTGCCAGCTCATTTATTGGGGGAGAGACCCAGTACTTC.

The chain employs TRBV27 and TRBJ2-1; unclear D gene. With 8 bases removed from V and 8 bases from J, the gap between germline ends came to 10 bases. The CDR3 runs to 11 residues. Looked up from germline, CDR1 is MNHEY and CDR2 is SMNVEV (reference sequence). The CDR3 here is CASGVWDEQFF. The DNA of the CDR3 is TGTGCCAGCGGAGTCTGGGATGAGCAGTTCTTC.

V gene TRBV7-2 combines with J gene TRBJ2-4, with D perhaps matching TRBD2 (5 bases). V was trimmed by 1 base and J by 0 bases, leaving 16 bases between them. CDR1 is SGHTA, CDR2 FQGNSA, per germline. This CDR3 contains 18 residues. The DNA of the CDR3 is TGTGCCAGCAGCTTAGTTTATGAGGGTTCTCTAGCCAAAAACATTCAGTACTTC. Residues: CASSLVYEGSLAKNIQYF. The entire variable domain, with the rest obtained from reference TRBV7-2 and TRBJ2-4, is as follows: GAGVSQSPSNKVTEKGKDVELRCDPISGHTALYWYRQSLGQGLEFLIYFQGNSAPDKSGLPSDRFSAERTGGSVSTLTIQRTQQEDSAVYLCASSLVYEGSLAKNIQYFGAGTRLSVL.

The chain couples TRBV27 to TRBJ2-7; D might be TRBD1 or TRBD2, each matching 5 bases. The CDR3 has 14 amino acids. Germline CDR1 reads MNHEY; CDR2 reads SMNVEV (reference sequence). Trimming left V 0 bases short and J 5 bases short, with 11 bases between. The DNA for the CDR3 is TGTGCCAGCAGTTTATCATGGGGGATCCACGAGCAGTACTTC. This encodes CASSLSWGIHEQYF.

The gene calls are TRBV29-1 and TRBJ2-7; no reliable D call. Germline-derived CDR1 and CDR2 are SQVTM and ANQGSEA. The CDR3 runs to 13 residues. Trimming took off 6 bases at V and 6 bases at J, with 18 bases between the two ends. The CDR3 spells CSVQQPGNSEQYF. For the CDR3, the DNA is TGCAGCGTCCAACAGCCGGGTAACAGCGAGCAGTACTTC.

The chain is built from TRBV10-2 and TRBJ1-5, with TRBD1 identical over 8 bases. Trimming took 4 bases from V and 1 from J; bases not matched to a gene: 3. This CDR3 has 15 residues. The germline gives CDR1 WSHSY, CDR2 SAAADI. CDR3 in amino acids: CASSVQGASNQPQHF. CDR3 sequence (DNA): TGCGCCAGCAGTGTTCAGGGGGCGAGCAATCAGCCCCAGCATTTT.

This clone was seen a single time. The chain uses TRBV19 and TRBJ1-5, with D unclear. The length of the CDR3 is 15 residues. V dropped 1 base and J dropped 5 bases, with 12 bases sitting between them. The germline gives CDR1 LNHDA, CDR2 SQIVND (reference sequence). The CDR3 spells CASSIGPGGDQPQHF. CDR3 sequence (DNA): TGTGCCAGTAGTATAGGGCCAGGCGGGGATCAGCCCCAGCATTTT.

V and J are TRBV6-5 and TRBJ2-5, with 11 bases fitting TRBD1. Germline loops: CDR1 MNHEY, CDR2 SVGAGI. The CDR3 length is 14 residues. V lost 6 bases to trimming and J lost 5 bases; unmatched junction nucleotides: 5. The CDR3 DNA sequence: TGTGCCAGCAGAGGACAGGGGGCCTGGGAGACCCAGTACTTC. Translating it yields CASRGQGAWETQYF.

A single count supports this clone. V and J are TRBV7-9 and TRBJ2-4; 9 nucleotides align to TRBD2. CDR3 length: 16 amino acids. After removal of 4 bases from V and 2 bases from J, the junction contained 6 bases not matched to a gene. The germline V gene encodes CDR1 SEHNR and CDR2 FQNEAQ (reference sequence). In nucleotides, the CDR3 is TGTGCCAGCAGCTCGGCGGGAGGGAGGACCAAAAACATTCAGTACTTC. Amino acid sequence: CASSSAGGRTKNIQYF.